These 20 T cell receptor beta chains share one sample of origin, sequenced in a study of T-cell memory formation after mild COVID-19. TCRdb re-derived calls from the 5' RACE reads in MiXCR, one entry per CDR3 protein. The sample includes hundreds of thousands of distinct CDR3 sequences, roughly 22% of them seen just once. Sequencing input: PBMCs or a T cell subset sorted from them (not recorded which). These TCRs come from an adult woman who had mild COVID-19 (a few samples of this study predate the infection). Cell type and time point are not known.

This clonotype has only a few counts. The V call is TRBV12-3 or TRBV12-4, the J call TRBJ2-7; D might be TRBD2 (6 bases). The ends were cut back, 7 bases at V and 10 bases at J, with 20 bases in the middle. The CDR3 runs to 13 residues. This CDR3 reads CASTIVQGGDQYF. CDR3 nucleotide sequence: TGTGCCAGCACCATCGTGCAGGGAGGCGATCAGTACTTC.

A few counts support this clonotype. The chain employs TRBV25-1 and TRBJ1-6, with 8 bases lining up with TRBD1. The CDR3 has 14 residues. V dropped 6 bases and J dropped 9; count of bases not matched to a gene: 7. In germline, CDR1 is MGHDK, CDR2 SYGVNS. The CDR3 loop is CASSSDRGGSPLHF. In DNA form, the CDR3 reads TGTGCCAGCAGCTCAGACAGGGGAGGTTCACCCCTCCACTTT.

The chain uses TRBV30 and TRBJ1-2; D gene uncertain. CDR1 and CDR2 from the germline V gene are GTSNPN and SVGIG (reference sequence). The CDR3 runs 15 residues. V was shortened by 6 bases and J by 12 bases, with 29 bases between the two germline ends. The CDR3 protein is CACRDPTESYGGHTF. The CDR3 DNA sequence: TGTGCCTGTAGAGACCCGACGGAGTCCTATGGTGGTCACACCTTC.

This clonotype has only a few counts. This may be a read error, as it is one base from a much larger clone. The chain recombines TRBV11-2 with TRBJ1-2; TRBD1 is a possible D gene (6 bases). This CDR3 is 11 amino acids long. Germline assignment: CDR1 SGHAT and CDR2 FQNNGV. V lost 4 bases to trimming and J lost 8 bases, with 8 bases between them. The CDR3 coding sequence is TGTGCCAGCAGCTGGGGGGGCGGCTACACCTTC. It yields the protein CASSWGGGYTF.

In DNA form, the CDR3 reads TGTGCCAGCAGCCAGTCCGGGACAGGGAAAAAACAGTACTTC. As protein: CASSQSGTGKKQYF. This chain connects TRBV4-2 to TRBJ2-7; 9 nucleotides match TRBD1. The germline CDR1 and CDR2 sequences are LGHNA and YNFKEQ. CDR3 length equals 14 residues. Unmatched junction bases numbered 10, after V lost 3 bases and J lost 10 bases.

CDR3 residues: CASIAGGGDTQYF. Here the CDR3 DNA reads TGTGCCAGCATTGCGGGGGGCGGGGATACGCAGTATTTT. This chain joins TRBV11-2 and TRBJ2-3, with 8 nucleotides matching TRBD2. The germline V gene encodes CDR1 SGHAT and CDR2 FQNNGV. This CDR3 spans 13 amino acids. V lost 7 bases and J lost 6; bases outside the gene matches: 6.

In its sample, this clonotype was seen a few times. The V and J genes are TRBV10-3 and TRBJ1-2, with TRBD1 identical over 11 bases. Trimming at V came to 3 bases and at J to 4 bases, leaving 7 bases not matched to a gene. Germline CDR1 and CDR2: ENHRY and SYGVKD. The CDR3 totals 16 residues. The DNA for the CDR3 is TGTGCCATCAGTGATAAGGGGACAGGGGGTAGCTATGGCTACACCTTC. This sequence encodes CAISDKGTGGSYGYTF.

A few counts support this clonotype. The CDR3 is CASSIRGVNIQYF. CDR3 DNA: TGTGCCAGTAGTATTAGGGGAGTAAACATTCAGTACTTC. The V gene is TRBV19, the J gene TRBJ2-4; perhaps D is TRBD1 or TRBD2 (5 bases each). From germline, CDR1 is LNHDA and CDR2 SQIVND (reference sequence). The CDR3 has 13 amino acids. V was cut by 3 bases and J by 6 bases, with 9 bases left in between.

This clonotype appeared a few times. The chain is built from TRBV7-6 and TRBJ2-3; TRBD1 aligns across 9 bases. The length of the CDR3 is 15 residues. V dropped 2 bases and J dropped 6; count of bases not matched to a gene: 6. Per germline, CDR1 SGHVS and CDR2 FNYEAQ. The CDR3 here is CASSLRGQGADTQYF. CDR3 sequence (DNA): TGTGCCAGCAGCTTAAGGGGACAGGGAGCGGATACGCAGTATTTT.

The rearrangement joins TRBV4-3 to TRBJ2-3; 8 nucleotides agree with TRBD1. The CDR3 covers 17 residues. Trimming cost V 4 bases and J 3 bases; bases outside gene matches: 12. Germline V CDR1 and CDR2: LGHNA, YSLEER. For the CDR3, the DNA is TGCGCCAGCAGCCTCGAGGGACAGGTCTCCCTTACAGATACGCAGTATTTT. Residues: CASSLEGQVSLTDTQYF.

This clonotype has only a few counts. This chain uses TRBV4-1 with TRBJ2-7; no clear D gene. V lost 0 bases, J lost 9 bases, and 18 bases lay in between. This CDR3 is 15 amino acids long. Germline CDR1 is MGHRA and CDR2 is YSYEKL. The CDR3 DNA sequence: TGCGCCAGCAGCCAAGATTTTGGCGTGAGCTTGGGGCAGTACTTC. Its translation is CASSQDFGVSLGQYF.

This clonotype has more than one count but fewer than ten. The V call is TRBV6-1, the J call TRBJ2-3, with a possible D match to TRBD2 (5 bases). There are 16 residues in the CDR3. Trimming removed 4 bases from V and 2 bases from J, with 16 bases in between. Germline-derived CDR1 and CDR2 are MNHNS and SASEGT. The CDR3, as DNA: TGTGCCAGCAGTGTCTCCGGGAACCCGACCACAGATACGCAGTATTTT. It codes for CASSVSGNPTTDTQYF.

The chain employs TRBV13 and TRBJ2-7; D remains ambiguous. Germline CDR1 PRHDT, CDR2 FYEKMQ (reference sequence). This CDR3 comprises 15 residues. V lost 7 bases and J 1 base, leaving 17 bases between the germline ends. Here the CDR3 DNA reads TGTGCCAGCAACACCCGAAAGGCAGATTCCTACGAGCAGTACTTC. This codes for CASNTRKADSYEQYF.

A few counts support this clonotype. V is TRBV6-1 and J is TRBJ1-1; 12 bases fit TRBD1. Germline values: CDR1 MNHNS, CDR2 SASEGT. The junction had 8 bases not matched to a gene; V was cut back by 7 bases and J by 8 bases. This CDR3 contains 14 residues. The CDR3 is CASKTGTGGLEAFF. CDR3 DNA sequence: TGTGCCAGCAAAACCGGGACAGGGGGCCTCGAAGCTTTCTTT.

The chain joins TRBV11-3 to TRBJ2-5; D is ambiguous. V was shortened by 7 bases and J by 4 bases, with 16 bases between the two germline ends. The length of the CDR3 is 14 residues. Looked up from germline, CDR1 is SGHNT and CDR2 is YENEEA. In nucleotides, the CDR3 is TGTGCCAGCAACGCAGGCCCAGGACGAGAGACCCAGTACTTC. This gives the protein CASNAGPGRETQYF. The variable domain in full, completed from reference TRBV11-3 and TRBJ2-5, reads EAGVVQSPRYKIIEKKQPVAFWCNPISGHNTLYWYLQNLGQGPELLIRYENEEAVDDSQLPKDRFSAERLKGVDSTLKIQPAELGDSAVYLCASNAGPGRETQYFGPGTRLLVL.

The sample holds a few counts of this clonotype. This chain connects TRBV24-1 to TRBJ2-1; 10 positions match TRBD2. The CDR3 consists of 18 residues. V gave up 0 bases and J gave up 6 bases; unmatched junction bases: 10. CDR1 is KGHDR, CDR2 SFDVKD, per germline. CDR3 sequence (DNA): TGTGCCACCAGTGATTTGACTAGCGGGAAGGAGATGCGCAATGAGCAGTTCTTC. It yields the protein CATSDLTSGKEMRNEQFF.

This sequence joins TRBV29-1 and TRBJ2-5; D is perhaps TRBD2 (5 bases). The V and J ends lost 5 bases and 5 bases respectively, with 15 bases between them. The CDR3 is 13 amino acids. Germline V gene data show CDR1 as SQVTM and CDR2 as ANQGSEA. This CDR3 reads CSVIRTGGETQYF. DNA of the CDR3: TGCAGCGTTATCCGGACCGGCGGGGAGACCCAGTACTTC.

This clonotype was recorded a few times. This rearrangement joins TRBV6-4 to TRBJ1-1; maybe TRBD1 (5 bases). The CDR3 runs to 15 residues. Per the germline V gene, CDR1 is MRHNA and CDR2 is SNTAGT. Trimming removed 0 bases from V and 6 bases from J, with 14 bases in between. CDR3 coding DNA: TGTGCCAGCAGTGACTCGCGGGGGGGGAGCGCTGAAGCTTTCTTT. It specifies CASSDSRGGSAEAFF.

The table lists this clonotype with a few counts. Compared with germline, one end of the junction differs, possibly owing to a read error. The rearrangement uses TRBV2 and TRBJ1-6, with 8 bases fitting TRBD1. The CDR3 length is 15 residues. The germline V gene has CDR1 SNHLY and CDR2 FYNNEI. CDR3 DNA: TGTGCCAGCAGTGCGGTCAGCGACAGGGGCATCCCCTCCGGCTTT. Protein: CASSAVSDRGIPSGF.

This clonotype was counted between two and nine times. V gene TRBV20-1 combines with J gene TRBJ2-3, with 7 bases lining up with TRBD2. Germline V gene lookup returns CDR1 DFQATT and CDR2 SNEGSKA (reference sequence). Unmatched junction bases numbered 12, after V lost 3 bases and J lost 3 bases. This CDR3 contains 16 residues. The chain's CDR3 is CSARLGGDPGTDTQYF. CDR3 DNA: TGCAGTGCTAGGTTGGGGGGGGACCCGGGGACAGATACGCAGTATTTT.